This entry lists 30 T cell receptor beta chains sequenced from one sample in a study of follicular helper T cells after annual influenza vaccination. The time point denotes: 2014-2015 season, pre-vaccination. Profiling relied on immunoSEQ multiplex PCR, and the TCRdb table lists in-frame clones only, not all of them. The sample lists some 8,300 clones, roughly 82% occurring once. The sample here was CXCR5+ CD38- circulating T follicular helper cells from blood, taken on the day of influenza vaccination. Indicated subset: circulating Tfh, non-naive CD4+CXCR5+PD-1+ (ICOS+CD38+ or ICOS-CD38-). The receptors originated from an adult who received the influenza vaccine.

This clone has a single count. This rearrangement joins TRBV29-1 to TRBJ2-3; no definite D call. V lost 2 bases and J lost 2, with 8 bases in between. The CDR3 loop spans 13 amino acids. Germline V CDR1 and CDR2: SQVTM, ANQGSEA. CDR3 DNA: TGCAGCGTTGAAACCATCATCACAGATACGCAGTATTTT. Amino acids: CSVETIITDTQYF.

The chain recombines TRBV10-3 with TRBJ1-3; 8 bases match TRBD1. The CDR3 totals 14 residues. Germline V gives CDR1 ENHRY, CDR2 SYGVKD. Trimming cost V 8 bases and J 6 bases; bases outside gene matches: 9. The CDR3 sequence is CAIYQQGVENTIYF. As DNA, the CDR3 is TGTGCCATCTACCAACAGGGGGTCGAAAACACCATATATTTT.

J is TRBJ1-1 and V is TRBV5-1; no clear D. Germline loops: CDR1 SGHRS, CDR2 YFSETQ. The CDR3 is made up of 13 amino acids. V lost 1 base and J lost 1, with 5 bases in between. CDR3 nucleotides: TGCGCCAGCAGCTTGTGGGCGAACACTGAAGCTTTCTTT. Amino acid sequence: CASSLWANTEAFF.

The CDR3 nucleotides read TGTGCCAGCAGTTACTTTACGGGGGACCTCTACAATGAGCAGTTCTTC. As protein: CASSYFTGDLYNEQFF. This rearrangement joins TRBV6-6 to TRBJ2-1; the D gene is possibly TRBD2 (6 bases). Between the trimmed V and J ends, which lost 1 base and 3 bases, there was a span of 13 bases. CDR3 size: 16 residues. Germline V gene data show CDR1 as MNHNY and CDR2 as SVGAGI (reference sequence).

The chain links TRBV2 to TRBJ2-7; TRBD1 agrees at 8 bases. The CDR3 totals 12 residues. Germline loops: CDR1 SNHLY, CDR2 FYNNEI. With V trimmed by 8 bases and J by 2 bases, 2 bases remained unmatched. The CDR3: CASGQGTYEQYF. The CDR3 nucleotides read TGTGCCAGCGGACAGGGAACCTACGAGCAGTACTTC.

The rearrangement uses TRBV7-2 and TRBJ1-1, with 11 positions matching TRBD1. Germline CDR1 is SGHTA and CDR2 is FQGNSA. Germline trimming cut 10 bases from V and 2 bases from J; bases unmatched to any gene: 3. CDR3 length: 13 residues. Written as DNA, the CDR3 is TGTGCCACCGGGACAGGGGGTAACACTGAAGCTTTCTTT. It specifies CATGTGGNTEAFF.

This chain uses TRBV2 with TRBJ1-4; no reliable D call. V was trimmed by 2 bases and J by 5 bases, leaving 6 bases between them. CDR3 length: 13 residues. The germline V gene has CDR1 SNHLY and CDR2 FYNNEI. Here the CDR3 DNA reads TGTGCCAGCAGTGAAAGGAGAAATGAAAAACTGTTTTTT. As protein: CASSERRNEKLFF.

This chain links TRBV25-1 with TRBJ2-4; D remains unclear. The ends were cut back, 4 bases at V and 4 bases at J, with 14 bases in the middle. The CDR3 runs 15 residues. Germline lookup yields CDR1 MGHDK and CDR2 SYGVNS. The DNA of the CDR3 is TGTGCCAGCAGTGCCCATGGTGTCCAAAAAAACATTCAGTACTTC. It encodes CASSAHGVQKNIQYF. Looking up the rest from reference TRBV25-1 and TRBJ2-4 gives the full variable domain: EADIYQTPRYLVIGTGKKITLECSQTMGHDKMYWYQQDPGMELHLIHYSYGVNSTEKGDLSSESTVSRIRTEHFPLTLESARPSHTSQYLCASSAHGVQKNIQYFGAGTRLSVL.

V gene TRBV27 combines with J gene TRBJ2-3; D possibly corresponds to TRBD2 (6 bases). Per germline, CDR1 MNHEY and CDR2 SMNVEV (reference sequence). The CDR3 is made up of 15 amino acids. Trimming stripped 3 bases from V and 2 bases from J, with 12 bases between. CDR3 nucleotides: TGTGCCAGCAGTTTGGGTGGGACTGACACAGATACGCAGTATTTT. Its translation: CASSLGGTDTDTQYF.

V and J are TRBV7-8 and TRBJ1-5; no clear D gene. Trimming stripped 5 bases from V and 0 bases from J, with 11 bases between. The CDR3 has 15 residues. Germline V gene sequence: CDR1 SGHVS, CDR2 FQNEAQ. The CDR3 loop is CASSPGMYSNQPQHF. DNA of the CDR3: TGTGCCAGCAGCCCTGGGATGTATAGCAATCAGCCCCAGCATTTT.

The V gene is TRBV15, the J gene TRBJ2-1, with 8 bases identical to TRBD2. V lost 2 bases, J lost 9 bases, and 3 bases stayed unmatched. Looked up from germline, CDR1 is LNHNV and CDR2 is YYDKDF (reference sequence). The CDR3 loop spans 13 amino acids. CDR3 loop: CATSRREGSEQFF. DNA for the CDR3: TGTGCCACCAGCAGACGGGAGGGTTCTGAGCAGTTCTTC. The complete variable domain, with remaining parts taken from reference TRBV15 and TRBJ2-1, reads DAMVIQNPRYQVTQFGKPVTLSCSQTLNHNVMYWYQQKSSQAPKLLFHYYDKDFNNEADTPDNFQSRRPNTSFCFLDIRSPGLGDTAMYLCATSRREGSEQFFGPGTRLTVL.

V and J are TRBV20-1 and TRBJ2-5; D is undetermined. The ends were cut back, 0 bases at V and 6 bases at J, with 5 bases in the middle. The CDR3 runs 11 residues. CDR1 and CDR2 (germline): DFQATT, SNEGSKA (reference sequence). CDR3 DNA: TGCAGTGCTAGAGATCTCCAGACCCAGTACTTC. It specifies CSARDLQTQYF.

This clone was recorded only once. V is TRBV29-1 and J is TRBJ2-1; a weak D match, TRBD1 (5 bases). Germline assignment: CDR1 SQVTM and CDR2 ANQGSEA. The CDR3 is made up of 12 amino acids. V shed 7 bases and J shed 6 bases, with 13 bases lying between them. The CDR3 DNA sequence: TGCAGCGCCCCAGGGTTGGGCAATGAGCAGTTCTTC. Residues: CSAPGLGNEQFF.

The V gene is TRBV30, the J gene TRBJ1-6; 7 bases map to TRBD1. This CDR3 has 18 amino acids. Trimming removed 3 bases from V and 0 bases from J; junction bases left unmatched: 11. Germline V gene sequence: CDR1 GTSNPN, CDR2 SVGIG (reference sequence). The CDR3 sequence: CAWRQRQGGHSYNSPLHF. CDR3 DNA sequence: TGTGCCTGGAGGCAGAGGCAGGGGGGCCACTCCTATAATTCACCCCTCCACTTT.

The rearrangement links TRBV14 to TRBJ1-6; D is ambiguous. This CDR3 is 15 amino acids long. V lost 4 bases to trimming and J lost 6 bases, with 13 bases between them. Germline V gene data show CDR1 as SGHDN and CDR2 as FVKESK. The CDR3 bases are TGTGCCAGCAGCCGACTCGGGCAGGTTAATTCACCCCTCCACTTT. Translating gives CASSRLGQVNSPLHF.

This clone was seen a few times. V gene TRBV28 combines with J gene TRBJ2-7; D may match TRBD1 or TRBD2 (5 bases each). CDR1 and CDR2 from the germline V gene are MDHEN and SYDVKM. This CDR3 spans 15 amino acids. Deletions cut 6 bases from V and 5 bases from J, with 20 bases between. The CDR3 is CASSSRGVMVHEQYF. The DNA of the CDR3 is TGTGCCAGCAGCTCCCGGGGCGTGATGGTCCACGAGCAGTACTTC.

In DNA, the CDR3 is TGCGCCAGCAGCTTTCACCTCCTATCGGGGGCTGAGACCCAGTACTTC. It codes for CASSFHLLSGAETQYF. The chain carries TRBV5-1 and TRBJ2-5; possibly TRBD1 or TRBD2 for D (6 bases each). Trimming removed 2 bases at V and 5 bases at J, with 19 bases between. The CDR3 runs to 16 residues. Germline CDR1 is SGHRS and CDR2 is YFSETQ.

This sequence joins TRBV5-1 and TRBJ2-3, with TRBD2 matching 11 bases. Germline lookup yields CDR1 SGHRS and CDR2 YFSETQ. CDR3 length equals 15 residues. After removal of 2 bases from V and 4 bases from J, the junction contained 3 bases not matched to a gene. The CDR3, as DNA: TGCGCCAGCAGCTTTAGCGGGGGGGAGTCAGATACGCAGTATTTT. Its protein is CASSFSGGESDTQYF.

The gene calls are TRBV9 and TRBJ1-3; D unresolved. The V and J ends lost 0 bases and 0 bases respectively, with 10 bases between them. This CDR3 spans 16 amino acids. Germline V gene lookup returns CDR1 SGDLS and CDR2 YYNGEE. CDR3 bases: TGTGCCAGCAGCGTAGAGGAAGGTTACTCTGGAAACACCATATATTTT. Encoded protein: CASSVEEGYSGNTIYF.

This chain connects TRBV7-3 to TRBJ2-1, with D possibly TRBD1 on 5 matching bases. Trimming took 5 bases from V and 6 from J, leaving 11 bases between them. Per germline, CDR1 SGHTA and CDR2 FQGTGA. This CDR3 has 13 amino acids. This CDR3 is CASSVGPTNEQFF. The CDR3 DNA follows: TGTGCCAGCAGCGTGGGGCCTACCAATGAGCAGTTCTTC. Full variable domain (missing parts from reference TRBV7-3 and TRBJ2-1): GAGVSQTPSNKVTEKGKYVELRCDPISGHTALYWYRQSLGQGPEFLIYFQGTGAADDSGLPNDRFFAVRPEGSVSTLKIQRTERGDSAVYLCASSVGPTNEQFFGPGTRLTVL.

In DNA, the CDR3 is TGTGCCAGCAGCAAGGGGTCGTCCTACGAGCAGTACTTC. As protein: CASSKGSSYEQYF. The rearrangement uses TRBV11-2 and TRBJ2-7; D may be TRBD1 (5 bases). The CDR3 consists of 13 residues. Germline V gives CDR1 SGHAT, CDR2 FQNNGV. The V gene lost 5 bases and the J gene lost 1 base, with 9 bases spanning the gap. The whole variable domain, filled in from reference TRBV11-2 and TRBJ2-7, reads EAGVAQSPRYKIIEKRQSVAFWCNPISGHATLYWYQQILGQGPKLLIQFQNNGVVDDSQLPKDRFSAERLKGVDSTLKIQPAKLEDSAVYLCASSKGSSYEQYFGPGTRLTVT.

J is TRBJ2-2 and V is TRBV28, with unresolved D. The V gene's germline CDR1 is MDHEN and CDR2 SYDVKM. This CDR3 is 11 amino acids long. Between the trimmed V and J ends, which lost 6 bases and 9 bases, there was a span of 8 bases. CDR3 in DNA: TGTGCCAGCAGGTCATTCCGGGAGCTGTTTTTT. It specifies CASRSFRELFF.

This sequence joins TRBV10-2 and TRBJ1-1; D gene unclear. This CDR3 region has 12 residues. CDR1 WSHSY and CDR2 SAAADI come from the germline V gene. The V end was cut by 1 base, the J end by 3 bases, with 3 bases between. CDR3 in DNA: TGCGCCAGCAGTGAGTTGGACACTGAAGCTTTCTTT. It specifies CASSELDTEAFF.

The rearrangement uses TRBV28 and TRBJ2-3; 12 bases are a match to TRBD2. J was trimmed by 0 bases and V by 3 bases; bases with no gene match: 7. Germline CDR1 reads MDHEN; CDR2 reads SYDVKM. This CDR3 is 18 amino acids long. This CDR3 is CASSLGLAGGTSTDTQYF. The CDR3 DNA is TGTGCCAGCAGTTTGGGCCTAGCGGGGGGGACGAGCACAGATACGCAGTATTTT. The variable domain in full, with the rest retrieved from reference TRBV28 and TRBJ2-3, is DVKVTQSSRYLVKRTGEKVFLECVQDMDHENMFWYRQDPGLGLRLIYFSYDVKMKEKGDIPEGYSVSREKKERFSLILESASTNQTSMYLCASSLGLAGGTSTDTQYFGPGTRLTVL.

This clone was seen only once. The genes are TRBV30 and TRBJ1-1; perhaps TRBD1 as D (6 bases). The CDR3 length is 15 residues. With 6 bases removed from V and 0 bases from J, the gap between germline ends came to 17 bases. Germline loops: CDR1 GTSNPN, CDR2 SVGIG (reference sequence). The CDR3 DNA follows: TGTGCCTGCCCCCAGGGGTGGGGTATGAACACTGAAGCTTTCTTT. It codes for CACPQGWGMNTEAFF.

The V gene is TRBV10-3, the J gene TRBJ1-5; D may be TRBD1 (5 bases). Trimming removed 8 bases from V and 7 bases from J, with 9 bases in between. In germline, CDR1 is ENHRY, CDR2 SYGVKD. The CDR3 consists of 11 residues. The CDR3 is CAIWEGQPQHF. CDR3 DNA sequence: TGTGCCATCTGGGAGGGGCAGCCCCAGCATTTT.

The chain carries TRBV18 and TRBJ2-1, with TRBD2 matching over 8 bases. The CDR3 is 15 amino acids. The V gene end was trimmed by 3 bases and the J gene end by 9 bases; junction bases not matched to a gene: 10. CDR1 and CDR2 (germline): KGHSH, LQKENI. The CDR3 protein is CASSPVTGGQGEQFF. CDR3 coding DNA: TGTGCCAGCTCACCCGTGACGGGGGGGCAGGGTGAGCAGTTCTTC.

This rearrangement joins TRBV6-6 to TRBJ1-1; the D gene is possibly TRBD1 (6 bases). The CDR3 extends over 15 amino acids. Per germline, CDR1 MNHNY and CDR2 SVGAGI (reference sequence). V was pared by 5 bases and J by 1 base, with 14 bases between. CDR3 nucleotides: TGTGCCAGCAGTGACCGGGACACTTCGAACACTGAAGCTTTCTTT. Translating it yields CASSDRDTSNTEAFF.

This clone was seen a handful of times. The V and J genes are TRBV7-9 and TRBJ1-2; D is possibly TRBD1 (6 bases). Trimming pared 5 bases from V and 9 bases from J, leaving 13 bases between. CDR1 and CDR2 (germline): SEHNR, FQNEAQ (reference sequence). This CDR3 has 12 amino acids. CDR3 region: CASSPGQRRYTF. Written as DNA, the CDR3 is TGTGCCAGCAGCCCAGGACAGCGCCGCTACACCTTC.

V is TRBV6-7 and J is TRBJ1-4; D is unclear. TRBV6-7 is noted as an ORF with a role that remains uncertain. This CDR3 is built from 12 residues. V shed 2 bases and J shed 7 bases, with 5 bases lying between them. CDR3 in DNA: TGTGCCAGCAGTTACAGGGCTGAAAAACTGTTTTTT. Its translation is CASSYRAEKLFF.